The TCR beta chain under discussion was sequenced for a study of cytomegalovirus exposure and HLA in healthy donors. General study results and limits: The authors confirmed in vitro that three CMV-associated chains were specific for CMV antigens. TCR beta chains numbering 164 were designated cytomegalovirus-associated. Per published reports, the classifier diagnosed cytomegalovirus status with high specificity and sensitivity.

Sequenced by immunoSEQ multiplex PCR; TCRdb stores in-frame clones only, minus some. This table holds 200,000 to 250,000 clones, around four fifths found once. Remarks on this clone: Its target is not known.

In germline, CDR1 is MNHNY, CDR2 SVGAGI (reference sequence). Trimming shortened V by 5 bases and J by 4 bases, and 18 bases separated the two germline ends. The CDR3 totals 16 residues. This chain connects TRBV6-6 to TRBJ1-5, with D uncertain. Sequencing was performed on PBMCs. This clonotype was obtained from a woman aged 18 to 35 in good health and CMV-seronegative. The CDR3 bases are TGTGCCAGCAGTCCTGATCGTCCCCTAGGGAATCAGCCCCAGCATTTT. It is translated as CASSPDRPLGNQPQHF.